A single sample gave rise to the 18 T cell receptor beta chains below, sequenced in a study of beta chain features in type 1 diabetes. Study-wide results and caveats: Moderately but significantly shorter TCRB CDR3s were found in Type 1 diabetes patients in all four CD4+ subsets.

Their antigens remain unidentified. The authors reverse transcribed all of the isolated RNA, so sequencing captured expressed TCRB transcripts. Repertoires were generated with immunoSEQ multiplex PCR, while TCRdb's copy carries only in-frame clones and drops some. The table lists approximately 150,000 clones, 10% to 15% of them singletons. Sample: central memory CD4+ T cells from blood. The origin of the receptors is a man younger than 30 with type 1 diabetes.

This clone was counted only a few times. The chain employs TRBV9 and TRBJ1-2; 7 bases are a match to TRBD1. The CDR3 is made up of 14 amino acids. The germline CDR1 and CDR2 sequences are SGDLS and YYNGEE. J gave up 6 bases and V 3 bases, and 8 bases lay outside the gene matches. DNA of the CDR3: TGTGCCAGCAGCGCCGTTACAGGGGACCATGGCTACACCTTC. It is translated as CASSAVTGDHGYTF.

This chain uses TRBV6-5 with TRBJ2-7; tentatively, D is TRBD1 (5 bases). V shed 2 bases and J shed 6 bases, with 17 bases lying between them. Germline V gene data show CDR1 as MNHEY and CDR2 as SVGAGI. The CDR3 sequence is 15 residues long. The CDR3 spells CASSYQAQGIGEQYF. The CDR3, as DNA: TGTGCCAGCAGTTACCAGGCTCAGGGAATCGGCGAGCAGTACTTC.

This chain joins TRBV7-2 and TRBJ2-2; D might be TRBD1 or TRBD2, each matching 5 bases. Germline CDR1 is SGHTA and CDR2 is FQGNSA. The CDR3 runs 13 residues. V was shortened by 6 bases and J by 4 bases, with 9 bases between the two germline ends. The chain's CDR3 is CASRKGPTGELFF. The CDR3 DNA sequence: TGTGCCAGCAGAAAGGGACCCACCGGGGAGCTGTTTTTT.

The J gene is TRBJ2-5, the V gene TRBV7-9; TRBD2 matches 11 bases. The V gene end was trimmed by 3 bases and the J gene end by 7 bases; junction bases not matched to a gene: 13. The CDR3 is made up of 17 amino acids. CDR1 is SEHNR, CDR2 FQNEAQ, per germline (reference sequence). The CDR3, as DNA: TGTGCCAGCAGCTTGGACTATGGGACTAGCGGAGCCGGGACCCAGTACTTC. It encodes CASSLDYGTSGAGTQYF. The full variable domain, its missing parts supplied by reference TRBV7-9 and TRBJ2-5, is DTGVSQNPRHKITKRGQNVTFRCDPISEHNRLYWYRQTLGQGPEFLTYFQNEAQLEKSRLLSDRFSAERPKGSFSTLEIQRTEQGDSAMYLCASSLDYGTSGAGTQYFGPGTRLLVL.

The chain links TRBV19 to TRBJ2-7, with 8 positions matching TRBD1. Germline V CDR1 and CDR2: LNHDA, SQIVND (reference sequence). Trimming cost V 5 bases and J 1 base; bases outside gene matches: 4. This CDR3 is 14 amino acids long. CDR3 in amino acids: CASSLRTGSYEQYF. The CDR3 nucleotides are TGTGCCAGTAGTCTCCGGACAGGGTCCTACGAGCAGTACTTC.

This sequence joins TRBV7-8 and TRBJ1-1; D is unresolved. Germline V gives CDR1 SGHVS, CDR2 FQNEAQ. V was pared by 8 bases and J by 4 bases, with 14 bases between. The CDR3 totals 13 residues. Here the CDR3 reads CASHLNPPTEAFF. CDR3 nucleotide sequence: TGTGCCAGCCACCTAAATCCCCCCACTGAAGCTTTCTTT.

The V and J genes are TRBV5-1 and TRBJ1-4; maybe TRBD1 (5 bases). V shed 3 bases and J shed 8 bases, with 17 bases lying between them. The germline V gene has CDR1 SGHRS and CDR2 YFSETQ. The CDR3 has 15 residues. The CDR3 reads CASSSSGRGDEKLFF. The CDR3 bases are TGCGCCAGCAGCTCCTCCGGGAGGGGAGACGAAAAACTGTTTTTT.

The chain couples TRBV5-1 to TRBJ2-3, with D perhaps matching TRBD1 (6 bases). The CDR3 covers 17 residues. The ends were cut back, 2 bases at V and 1 base at J, with 17 bases in the middle. Per the germline V gene, CDR1 is SGHRS and CDR2 is YFSETQ. The chain's CDR3 is CASSLRIGAGGTDTQYF. CDR3 bases: TGCGCCAGCAGCTTAAGGATCGGAGCAGGGGGCACAGATACGCAGTATTTT.

This clone was counted between two and nine times. The chain combines TRBV5-1 with TRBJ2-5; 8 nucleotides match TRBD2. Germline-derived CDR1 and CDR2 are SGHRS and YFSETQ. The CDR3 is 14 residues long. V was clipped by 4 bases and J by 2 bases; unmatched bases: 4. Here the CDR3 reads CASSPQRGQETQYF. The DNA for the CDR3 is TGCGCCAGCAGCCCGCAGCGGGGGCAAGAGACCCAGTACTTC.

V is TRBV2 and J is TRBJ2-7, with D perhaps matching TRBD2 (7 bases). CDR3 length: 14 amino acids. Germline values: CDR1 SNHLY, CDR2 FYNNEI. The ends were cut back, 6 bases at V and 5 bases at J, with 17 bases in the middle. CDR3 nucleotides: TGTGCCAGCAGAAGCCTAGGGGGGGCTGACGAGCAGTACTTC. Its translation is CASRSLGGADEQYF. The entire variable domain, with the rest obtained from reference TRBV2 and TRBJ2-7, is as follows: EPEVTQTPSHQVTQMGQEVILRCVPISNHLYFYWYRQILGQKVEFLVSFYNNEISEKSEIFDDQFSVERPDGSNFTLKIRSTKLEDSAMYFCASRSLGGADEQYFGPGTRLTVT.

This clone was found a few times. The genes are TRBV10-3 and TRBJ1-4, with 9 bases identical to TRBD1. The CDR3 totals 15 residues. CDR1 and CDR2 from the germline V gene are ENHRY and SYGVKD. Trimming cost V 6 bases and J 4 bases; bases outside gene matches: 6. As DNA, the CDR3 is TGTGCCATCAGGGGGACAGGGACCAATAATGAAAAACTGTTTTTT. This codes for CAIRGTGTNNEKLFF.

This clone was recorded once. V gene TRBV7-2 combines with J gene TRBJ1-2, with D perhaps TRBD1 (5 bases). V dropped 6 bases and J dropped 0 bases, with 8 bases sitting between them. Germline V CDR1 and CDR2: SGHTA, FQGNSA. The CDR3 extends over 13 amino acids. The DNA of the CDR3 is TGTGCCAGCAGGACAGATTCTAACTATGGCTACACCTTC. This sequence encodes CASRTDSNYGYTF.

V and J are TRBV19 and TRBJ2-2, with TRBD1 matching over 7 bases. The CDR3 contains 16 residues. V was pared by 5 bases and J by 4 bases, with 10 bases of the junction left unmatched. Germline V CDR1 and CDR2: LNHDA, SQIVND (reference sequence). This CDR3 is CASSYWGQPLTGELFF. CDR3 in DNA: TGTGCCAGTAGTTATTGGGGACAGCCACTCACCGGGGAGCTGTTTTTT.

The chain joins TRBV11-1 to TRBJ2-3; D possibly corresponds to TRBD2 (6 bases). Deletions cut 3 bases from V and 3 bases from J, with 10 bases between. This CDR3 spans 14 amino acids. The germline CDR1 and CDR2 sequences are SGHAT and FQDESV (reference sequence). The CDR3 loop reads CASSFGLATDTQYF. In DNA form, the CDR3 reads TGTGCCAGCAGCTTCGGCCTAGCGACAGATACGCAGTATTTT. Full variable domain (missing parts from reference TRBV11-1 and TRBJ2-3): EAEVAQSPRYKITEKSQAVAFWCDPISGHATLYWYRQILGQGPELLVQFQDESVVDDSQLPKDRFSAERLKGVDSTLKIQPAELGDSAMYLCASSFGLATDTQYFGPGTRLTVL.

Remarks on this clone: The sample contains more than one DNA sequence encoding this CDR3. The chain has TRBV29-1 and TRBJ2-3, with D maybe TRBD1 (5 bases). Trimming removed 3 bases at V and 0 bases at J, with 7 bases between. In germline, CDR1 is SQVTM, CDR2 ANQGSEA. CDR3 length: 13 amino acids. DNA for the CDR3: TGCAGCGTTGAGGGGCATAGCACAGATACGCAGTATTTT. Translated, it gives CSVEGHSTDTQYF.

This clone appeared a few times. The chain joins TRBV9 to TRBJ2-2; TRBD1 or TRBD2 may be the D gene (5 bases each). Per germline, CDR1 SGDLS and CDR2 YYNGEE. The CDR3 is 16 residues long. Trimming removed 4 bases from V and 1 base from J, with 14 bases in between. The CDR3 loop is CASSPGRLGNTGELFF. CDR3 nucleotides: TGTGCCAGCAGCCCGGGGCGGTTAGGGAACACCGGGGAGCTGTTTTTT.

This clone was counted between two and nine times. The gene calls are TRBV5-1 and TRBJ2-7, with D perhaps TRBD1 or TRBD2 (5 bases each). Germline assignment: CDR1 SGHRS and CDR2 YFSETQ. This CDR3 comprises 13 residues. Between the trimmed V and J ends, which lost 5 bases and 2 bases, there was a span of 11 bases. CDR3: CASSTGHTYEQYF. The CDR3 DNA reads as TGCGCCAGCAGTACGGGGCATACCTACGAGCAGTACTTC. The entire variable domain, with the rest obtained from reference TRBV5-1 and TRBJ2-7, is as follows: KAGVTQTPRYLIKTRGQQVTLSCSPISGHRSVSWYQQTPGQGLQFLFEYFSETQRNKGNFPGRFSGRQFSNSRSEMNVSTLELGDSALYLCASSTGHTYEQYFGPGTRLTVT.

This clone came up a few times. The chain has TRBV7-2 and TRBJ1-2, with unresolved D. Trimming left V 4 bases short and J 8 bases short, with 20 bases between. CDR1 is SGHTA, CDR2 FQGNSA, per germline. The CDR3 runs to 15 residues. The CDR3 nucleotides are TGTGCCAGCAGCTCCCCGGACGCCGCTGATCTAGGCTACACCTTC. Amino acids: CASSSPDAADLGYTF.